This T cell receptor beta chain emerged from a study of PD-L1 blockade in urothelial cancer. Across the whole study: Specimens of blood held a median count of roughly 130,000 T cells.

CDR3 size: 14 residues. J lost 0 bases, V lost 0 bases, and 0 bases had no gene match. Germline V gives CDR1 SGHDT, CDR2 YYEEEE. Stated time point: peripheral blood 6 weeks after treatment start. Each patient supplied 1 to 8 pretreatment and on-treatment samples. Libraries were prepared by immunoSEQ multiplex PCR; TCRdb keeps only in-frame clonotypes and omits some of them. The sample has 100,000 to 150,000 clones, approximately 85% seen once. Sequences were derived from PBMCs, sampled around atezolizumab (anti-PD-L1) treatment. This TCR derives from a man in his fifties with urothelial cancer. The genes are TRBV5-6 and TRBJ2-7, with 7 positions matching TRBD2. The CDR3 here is CASSLGGSSYEQYF. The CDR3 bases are TGTGCCAGCAGCTTGGGCGGGAGCTCCTACGAGCAGTACTTC.